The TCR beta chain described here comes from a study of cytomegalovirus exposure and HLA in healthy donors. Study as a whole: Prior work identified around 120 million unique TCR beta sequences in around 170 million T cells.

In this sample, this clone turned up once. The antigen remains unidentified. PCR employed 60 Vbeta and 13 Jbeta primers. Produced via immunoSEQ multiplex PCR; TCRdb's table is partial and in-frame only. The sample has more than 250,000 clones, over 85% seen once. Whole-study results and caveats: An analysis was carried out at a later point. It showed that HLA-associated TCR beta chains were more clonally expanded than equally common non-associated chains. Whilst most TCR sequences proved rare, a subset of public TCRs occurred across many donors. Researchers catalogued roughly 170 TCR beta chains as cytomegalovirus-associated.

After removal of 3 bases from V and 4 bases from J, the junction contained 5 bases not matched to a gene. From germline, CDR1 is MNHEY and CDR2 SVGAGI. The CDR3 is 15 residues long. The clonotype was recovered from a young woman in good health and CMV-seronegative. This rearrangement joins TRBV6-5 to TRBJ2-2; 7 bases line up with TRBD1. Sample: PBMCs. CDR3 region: CASSYTGAATGELFF. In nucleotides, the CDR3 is TGTGCCAGCAGTTATACAGGGGCCGCCACCGGGGAGCTGTTTTTT.